These T cell receptor beta chains were read from a single sample in a study of blood T cell repertoires in COVID-19. Sequencing used immunoSEQ multiplex PCR; TCRdb keeps in-frame clones, though not all of them. The sample includes over 100,000 clones, about nine tenths of them seen just once. The sample consisted of peripheral blood. The receptors shown here come from an older woman with COVID-19, enrolled during active disease. Each CDR3 is given with its conserved first and last residue. The order of the fields is clone size, V gene, J gene, D gene, CDR3 protein, CDR3 DNA. The D gene is left open where the match is weak. Rows give clone size only sometimes, using once, few, many, or a class for an expanded clone.

abundance: .
v_gene: TRBV27
j_gene: TRBJ2-3
d_gene: TRBD2
CDR3aa: CASKRLAGPYRTDTQYF
CDR3nt: TGTGCCAGCAAGCGGCTAGCGGGGCCCTATCGCACAGATACGCAGTATTTT

abundance: .
v_gene: TRBV30
j_gene: TRBJ1-3
d_gene: .
CDR3aa: CAWSVGRGAGNTIYF
CDR3nt: TGTGCCTGGAGTGTAGGCAGGGGCGCTGGAAACACCATATATTTT

abundance: .
v_gene: TRBV2
j_gene: TRBJ1-2
d_gene: TRBD1
CDR3aa: CASSEEQGRGYTF
CDR3nt: TGTGCCAGCAGTGAAGAACAGGGGAGGGGCTACACCTTC

abundance: .
v_gene: TRBV11-2
j_gene: TRBJ2-7
d_gene: .
CDR3aa: CASSLSRDTSSYF
CDR3nt: TGTGCCAGCAGCTTGTCACGGGACACCTCGTCGTACTTC

abundance: .
v_gene: TRBV5-1
j_gene: TRBJ1-1
d_gene: TRBD1
CDR3aa: CASSLGSLQGAGNTEAFF
CDR3nt: TGCGCCAGCAGCTTGGGGAGTTTACAGGGGGCAGGGAACACTGAAGCTTTCTTT

abundance: .
v_gene: TRBV25-1
j_gene: TRBJ2-1
d_gene: TRBD2
CDR3aa: CASRGLAGGTFNEQFF
CDR3nt: TGTGCCAGCAGAGGACTAGCGGGGGGGACTTTCAATGAGCAGTTCTTC

abundance: few
v_gene: TRBV5-6
j_gene: TRBJ2-7
d_gene: TRBD1
CDR3aa: CASSSGQFYEQYF
CDR3nt: TGTGCCAGCAGCTCGGGACAGTTCTACGAGCAGTACTTC

abundance: .
v_gene: TRBV6-5
j_gene: TRBJ2-3
d_gene: .
CDR3aa: CAIQTDGTDTQYF
CDR3nt: TGTGCCATCCAGACAGATGGCACAGATACGCAGTATTTT

abundance: .
v_gene: TRBV19
j_gene: TRBJ1-5
d_gene: .
CDR3aa: CASSTLGDNQPQHF
CDR3nt: TGTGCCAGTAGTACTCTGGGAGACAATCAGCCCCAGCATTTT

abundance: .
v_gene: TRBV2
j_gene: TRBJ1-1
d_gene: .
CDR3aa: CASSRDTNTEAFF
CDR3nt: TGTGCCAGCAGCCGGGACACGAACACTGAAGCTTTCTTT

abundance: .
v_gene: TRBV5-1
j_gene: TRBJ2-5
d_gene: .
CDR3aa: CASSLAPGRQETQYF
CDR3nt: TGCGCCAGCAGCTTGGCCCCGGGAAGACAAGAGACCCAGTACTTC

abundance: .
v_gene: TRBV7-8
j_gene: TRBJ1-4
d_gene: .
CDR3aa: CASSFGATNEKLFF
CDR3nt: TGTGCCAGCAGCTTCGGTGCAACTAATGAAAAACTGTTTTTT

abundance: .
v_gene: TRBV5-1
j_gene: TRBJ2-3
d_gene: TRBD2
CDR3aa: CASSTGLAGGISTDTQYF
CDR3nt: TGCGCCAGCAGCACCGGACTAGCGGGGGGGATAAGCACAGATACGCAGTATTTT

abundance: .
v_gene: TRBV12-2
j_gene: TRBJ2-1
d_gene: .
CDR3aa: CASRAPGLAADEQFF
CDR3nt: TGTGCAAGTCGCGCACCGGGACTAGCGGCAGATGAGCAGTTCTTC

abundance: .
v_gene: TRBV11-2
j_gene: TRBJ2-2
d_gene: .
CDR3aa: CASSLGTLNTGELFF
CDR3nt: TGTGCCAGCAGCTTAGGGACACTGAACACCGGGGAGCTGTTTTTT